This T cell receptor (beta chain) stems from a study of Graves' ophthalmopathy and Graves' hyperthyroidism. Amplification of the TCR beta CDR3 regions used RNA transcripts (as template). The library came from an HTBI-primed first-round RT-PCR and a second-round multiplex PCR. TCRdb reprocessed the multiplex PCR reads with MiXCR, giving one entry per CDR3 protein. The sample has 350,000 or so distinct CDR3 sequences, 15% to 20% seen once; the top ten hold more than 9%. Clinical symptoms and serum thyroxine were used for diagnosis; TRAb, thyroid ultrasound and orbital computed tomography were also relied on. Per germline, CDR1 SGHRS and CDR2 YFSETQ. This CDR3 contains 16 residues. V gave up 0 bases and J gave up 5 bases; unmatched junction bases: 9.

The source is an adult man with Graves' ophthalmopathy. Sequenced: peripheral blood. The chain couples TRBV5-1 to TRBJ1-1; 8 bases align to TRBD1. The CDR3 protein is CASSLATQGARTEAFF. The CDR3 bases are TGCGCCAGCAGCTTGGCCACCCAGGGGGCGCGGACTGAAGCTTTCTTT. Full variable domain (outside the CDR3, taken from reference TRBV5-1 and TRBJ1-1): KAGVTQTPRYLIKTRGQQVTLSCSPISGHRSVSWYQQTPGQGLQFLFEYFSETQRNKGNFPGRFSGRQFSNSRSEMNVSTLELGDSALYLCASSLATQGARTEAFFGQGTRLTVV.